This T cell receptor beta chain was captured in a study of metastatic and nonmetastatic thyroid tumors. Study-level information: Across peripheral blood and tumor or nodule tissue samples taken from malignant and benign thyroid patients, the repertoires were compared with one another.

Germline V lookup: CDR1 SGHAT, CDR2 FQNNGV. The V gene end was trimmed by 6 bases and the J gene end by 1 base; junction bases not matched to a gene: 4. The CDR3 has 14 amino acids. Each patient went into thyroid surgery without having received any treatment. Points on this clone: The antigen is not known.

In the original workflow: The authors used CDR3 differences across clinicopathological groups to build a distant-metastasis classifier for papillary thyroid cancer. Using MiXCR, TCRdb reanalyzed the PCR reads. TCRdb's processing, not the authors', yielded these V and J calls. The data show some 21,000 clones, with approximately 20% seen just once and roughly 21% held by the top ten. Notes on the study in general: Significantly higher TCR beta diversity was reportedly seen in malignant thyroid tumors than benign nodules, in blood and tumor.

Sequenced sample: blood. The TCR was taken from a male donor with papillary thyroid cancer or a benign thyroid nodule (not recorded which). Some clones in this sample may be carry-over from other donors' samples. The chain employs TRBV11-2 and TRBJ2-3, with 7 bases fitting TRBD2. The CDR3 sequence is CASSETSGTDTQYF. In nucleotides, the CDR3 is TGTGCCAGCAGTGAAACTAGCGGCACAGATACGCAGTATTTT.